The source of this TCR beta chain is a study of T-cell reconstitution after alpha-beta-depleted transplantation in children. There are many counts of this clonotype. The junction departs from the called germline gene at one end, perhaps through a read error. Construction of the TCRbeta library involved unique molecular identifiers. One entry per CDR3 protein results from TCRdb running MiXCR on the PCR reads. This repertoire shows under 300,000 distinct CDR3 sequences, around a tenth found once; its top ten account for around 22%. The germline gives CDR1 SGHTA, CDR2 FQGNSA. The CDR3 has 13 amino acids.

The sequence derives from a male patient under 10 years old who had a stem cell transplant for chronic granulomatous disease, so the T cells may come from the graft donor. Sample: peripheral blood, taken 180 days after TCRalphabeta/CD19-depleted stem cell transplant. The J gene is TRBJ2-3, the V gene TRBV7-2; D uncertain. CDR3 amino acids: CASSIGPTNTQYF. The DNA of the CDR3 is TGTGCCAGCAGCATTGGACCCACAAATACGCAGTATTTT.